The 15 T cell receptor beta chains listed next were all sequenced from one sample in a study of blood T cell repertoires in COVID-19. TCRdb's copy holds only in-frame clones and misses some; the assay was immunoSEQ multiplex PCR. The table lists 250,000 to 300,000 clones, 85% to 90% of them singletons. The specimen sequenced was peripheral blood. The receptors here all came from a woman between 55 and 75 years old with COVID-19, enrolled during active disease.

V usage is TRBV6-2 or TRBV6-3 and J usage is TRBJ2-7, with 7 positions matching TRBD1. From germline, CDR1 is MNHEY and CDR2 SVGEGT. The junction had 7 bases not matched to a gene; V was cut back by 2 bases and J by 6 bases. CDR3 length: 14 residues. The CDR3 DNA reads TGTGCCAGCAGTTACCGTGACAGGGTCTCCGAGCAGTACTTC. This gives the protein CASSYRDRVSEQYF.

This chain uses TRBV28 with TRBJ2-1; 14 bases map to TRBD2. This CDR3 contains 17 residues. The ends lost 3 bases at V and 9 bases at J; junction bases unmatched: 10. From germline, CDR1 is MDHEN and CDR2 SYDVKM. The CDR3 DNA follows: TGTGCCAGCAGTTTCCCGGGGACTAGCGGGAGTAGTAGTGAGCAGTTCTTC. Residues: CASSFPGTSGSSSEQFF.

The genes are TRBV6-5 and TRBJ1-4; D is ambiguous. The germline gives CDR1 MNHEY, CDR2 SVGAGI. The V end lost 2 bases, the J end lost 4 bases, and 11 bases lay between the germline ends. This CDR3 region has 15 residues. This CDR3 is CASSYDGMYNEKLFF. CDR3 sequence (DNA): TGTGCCAGCAGTTACGACGGGATGTATAATGAAAAACTGTTTTTT.

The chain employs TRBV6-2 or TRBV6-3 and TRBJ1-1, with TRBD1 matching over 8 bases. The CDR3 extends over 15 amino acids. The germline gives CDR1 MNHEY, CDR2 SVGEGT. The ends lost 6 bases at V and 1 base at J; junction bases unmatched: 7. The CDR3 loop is CASSSGGAGNTEAFF. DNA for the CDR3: TGTGCCAGCAGCTCAGGGGGCGCCGGGAACACTGAAGCTTTCTTT.

This CDR3 reads CATSRDLLAGGEQYF. CDR3 nucleotide sequence: TGTGCCACCAGCAGAGATCTACTAGCGGGAGGCGAGCAGTACTTC. The chain links TRBV15 to TRBJ2-7; TRBD2 aligns across 12 bases. The CDR3 loop spans 15 amino acids. Trimming at V came to 0 bases and at J to 6 bases, leaving 3 bases not matched to a gene. Germline CDR1 reads LNHNV; CDR2 reads YYDKDF (reference sequence).

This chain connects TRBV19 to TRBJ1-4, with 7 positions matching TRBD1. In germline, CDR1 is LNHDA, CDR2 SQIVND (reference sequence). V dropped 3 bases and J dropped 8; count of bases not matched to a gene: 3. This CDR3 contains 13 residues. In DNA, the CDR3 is TGTGCCAGTAGTATCGACAGGGCCGAAAAACTGTTTTTT. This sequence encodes CASSIDRAEKLFF.

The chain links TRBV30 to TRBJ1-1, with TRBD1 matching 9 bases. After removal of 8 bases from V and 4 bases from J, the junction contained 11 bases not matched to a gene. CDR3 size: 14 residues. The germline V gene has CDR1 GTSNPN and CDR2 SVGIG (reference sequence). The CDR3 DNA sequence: TGTGCCAGTCTCACCGGGACAGGGTTCACTGAAGCTTTCTTT. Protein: CASLTGTGFTEAFF. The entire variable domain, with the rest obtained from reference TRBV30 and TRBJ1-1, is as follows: SQTIHQWPATLVQPVGSPLSLECTVEGTSNPNLYWYRQAAGRGLQLLFYSVGIGQISSEVPQNLSASRPQDRQFILSSKKLLLSDSGFYLCASLTGTGFTEAFFGQGTRLTVV.

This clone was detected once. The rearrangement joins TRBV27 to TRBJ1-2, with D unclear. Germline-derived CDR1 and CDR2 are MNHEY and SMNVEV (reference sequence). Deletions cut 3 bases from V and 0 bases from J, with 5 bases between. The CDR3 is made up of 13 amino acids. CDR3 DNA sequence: TGTGCCAGCAGTTTTTCAGCTAACTATGGCTACACCTTC. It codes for CASSFSANYGYTF.

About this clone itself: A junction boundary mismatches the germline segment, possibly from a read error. The CDR3 bases are TGTGCCAGCAGCATAACCCCAGGGGAACTCTACGAGCAGTACTTC. Protein: CASSITPGELYEQYF. The rearrangement links TRBV7-3 to TRBJ2-7; D may be TRBD1 (6 bases). There are 15 residues in the CDR3. Germline V CDR1 and CDR2: SGHTA, FQGTGA.

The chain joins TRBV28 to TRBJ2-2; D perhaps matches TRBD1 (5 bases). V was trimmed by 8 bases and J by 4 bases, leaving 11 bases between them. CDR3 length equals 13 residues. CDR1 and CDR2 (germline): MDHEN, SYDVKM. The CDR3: CASALGATGELFF. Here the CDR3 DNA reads TGTGCCAGCGCTCTTGGGGCCACCGGGGAGCTGTTTTTT.

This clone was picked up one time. CDR3 DNA: TGTGCCAGCAGCCAGACTAGCGGGAGGGCCGAGACCCAGTACTTC. Its translation is CASSQTSGRAETQYF. V gene TRBV14 combines with J gene TRBJ2-5; TRBD2 aligns across 14 bases. The V gene's germline CDR1 is SGHDN and CDR2 FVKESK. This CDR3 contains 15 residues. V lost 3 bases, J lost 5 bases, and 2 bases stayed unmatched.

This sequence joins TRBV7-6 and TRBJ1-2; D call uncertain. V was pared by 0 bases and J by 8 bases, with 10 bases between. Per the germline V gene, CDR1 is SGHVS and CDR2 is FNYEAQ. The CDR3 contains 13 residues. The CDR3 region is CASSLAREGGYTF. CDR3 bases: TGTGCCAGCAGCTTAGCGCGGGAGGGAGGCTACACCTTC. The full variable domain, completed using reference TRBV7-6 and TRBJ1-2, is GAGVSQSPRYKVTKRGQDVALRCDPISGHVSLYWYRQALGQGPEFLTYFNYEAQQDKSGLPNDRFSAERPEGSISTLTIQRTEQRDSAMYRCASSLAREGGYTFGSGTRLTVV.

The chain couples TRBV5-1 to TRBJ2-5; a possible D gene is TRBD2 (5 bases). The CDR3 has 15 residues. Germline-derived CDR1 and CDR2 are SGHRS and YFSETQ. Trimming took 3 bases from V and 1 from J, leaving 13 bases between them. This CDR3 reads CASSSGGFAQETQYF. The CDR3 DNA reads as TGCGCCAGCAGCTCTGGAGGATTCGCCCAAGAGACCCAGTACTTC.

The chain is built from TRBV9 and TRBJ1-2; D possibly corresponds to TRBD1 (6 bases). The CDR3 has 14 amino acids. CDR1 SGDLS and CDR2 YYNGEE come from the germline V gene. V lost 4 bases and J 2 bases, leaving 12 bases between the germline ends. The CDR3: CASSSPTGNYGYTF. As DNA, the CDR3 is TGTGCCAGCAGCTCCCCAACAGGGAACTATGGCTACACCTTC.

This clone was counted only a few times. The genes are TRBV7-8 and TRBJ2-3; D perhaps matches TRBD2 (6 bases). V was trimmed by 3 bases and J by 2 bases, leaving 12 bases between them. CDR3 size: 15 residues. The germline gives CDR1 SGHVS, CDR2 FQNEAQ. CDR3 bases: TGTGCCAGCAGCTTGACCGGACTATCCACAGATACGCAGTATTTT. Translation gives CASSLTGLSTDTQYF.